Listed below are T cell receptor beta chains from one sample, sequenced in a study of blood T cell repertoires in COVID-19. The protocol was immunoSEQ multiplex PCR, while the TCRdb copy is restricted to in-frame clones and leaves out a portion. The table includes tens of thousands of clones, 85% to 90% detected once. Specimen: peripheral blood. These receptors came from a man between 65 and 85 years old with active or convalescent COVID-19. The CDR3 runs from the conserved cysteine through the conserved F or W. The order of the fields is V gene, J gene, D gene, CDR3 protein. A D gene is named only where the DNA matches it firmly.

>TRBV11-2|TRBJ1-1|-
CASNIRENTEAFF
>TRBV24-1|TRBJ1-2|TRBD1
CATGSRDRDGYTF
>TRBV2|TRBJ1-1|TRBD1
CASSAGTGPVPRPAFF
>TRBV5-4|TRBJ2-3|-
CASSLGQADTQYF
>TRBV3-1/TRBV3-2|TRBJ2-1|TRBD2
CASSELGTSGSYNEQFF
>TRBV30|TRBJ2-7|-
CAWRRDTYEQYF
>TRBV3-1/TRBV3-2|TRBJ1-2|-
CASSQDYRPGYGYTF
>TRBV5-1|TRBJ1-2|TRBD1
CASSSDRGYGYTF
>TRBV2|TRBJ2-6|-
CASSESGRWTSGANVLTF
>TRBV29-1|TRBJ2-7|TRBD1
CSVADGTGGYEQYF
>TRBV4-2|TRBJ2-3|-
CASSQGLARTDTQYF
>TRBV18|TRBJ2-1|-
CASSPLVRDNEQFF
>TRBV7-3|TRBJ2-3|TRBD1
CASSFGQALSTDTQYF
>TRBV5-6|TRBJ2-1|TRBD2
CASSLVGLAGGPHEQFF
>TRBV7-2|TRBJ2-2|-
CASSLTRTGELFF
>TRBV18|TRBJ2-7|-
CASSPSGVIYEQYF
>TRBV5-1|TRBJ2-7|-
CASRVTVFYEQYF
>TRBV1|TRBJ2-3|-
CTSSQDLWPARSQYF
>TRBV6-6|TRBJ1-2|-
CASSYSAGPYNYGYTF
>TRBV9|TRBJ2-1|-
CASSVWAGEGVEQFF
>TRBV27|TRBJ1-2|-
CASSFGLNYGYTF
>TRBV28|TRBJ2-1|TRBD2
CASSPSVRGGSSYNEQFF
>TRBV6-5|TRBJ1-2|-
CASERTDVNYGYTF
>TRBV4-1|TRBJ2-2|TRBD2
CASSPGRAGVLTGELFF
>TRBV5-4|TRBJ2-6|TRBD1
CASSSPGQGAAGANVLTF
>TRBV5-1|TRBJ2-1|-
CASSLGTSYNEQFF
>TRBV18|TRBJ1-2|-
CASSPIRAGNGYTF
>TRBV2|TRBJ1-5|TRBD1
CASSVRTGGNQPQHF
>TRBV24-1|TRBJ2-1|TRBD2
CATSDLPAGGTMKQFF
>TRBV11-2|TRBJ1-2|-
CASSLWAAGAYGYTF
>TRBV28|TRBJ1-2|TRBD1
CASGRAGGQVYYGYTF
>TRBV28|TRBJ1-3|-
CASSSHSGNTIYF
>TRBV6-5|TRBJ1-2|-
CASRSPSRYNYGYTF
>TRBV6-6|TRBJ2-1|TRBD2
CASSYSGGGYNEQFF
>TRBV11-3|TRBJ2-3|-
CASSLDSRGGFGTQYF
>TRBV5-1|TRBJ2-1|TRBD2
CASSLAGGPNEQFF
>TRBV6-2/TRBV6-3|TRBJ2-5|-
CASSYQRETQYF
>TRBV7-2|TRBJ2-2|-
CASSLNRAGELFF
>TRBV28|TRBJ1-1|TRBD1
CASSSVRGDRQGVSEAFF
>TRBV5-5|TRBJ1-4|-
CASSTDLQGSREKLFF
>TRBV4-2|TRBJ2-3|TRBD2
CASSPGLAVTDTQYF
>TRBV21-1|TRBJ2-5|-
CASSKVMTGVQETQYF
>TRBV27|TRBJ1-6|-
CASSLRAGLNSPLHF
>TRBV5-1|TRBJ2-3|TRBD2
CASSLSTGTSGTDTQYF
>TRBV25-1|TRBJ2-3|-
CASSEYPAGIGRDTQYF
>TRBV18|TRBJ2-7|-
CASSPQSGRIYEQYF
>TRBV28|TRBJ1-5|-
CASRVQGAGRNQPQHF
>TRBV6-5|TRBJ1-5|TRBD1
CASSYSGQSNQPQHF